This T cell receptor beta chain was profiled in a study of blood T cells in healthy people across ages. Study context: For every two T cells, template switching captured about one barcoded beta molecule. Broader study findings: Naive T cell percentage by flow cytometry tracked strongly with beta diversity. Age advanced and TCR beta diversity per million T cells fell, roughly linearly.

On this clonotype itself: Antigen: not known.

The CDR3 contains 13 residues. Germline CDR1 and CDR2: SQVTM and ANQGSEA. With 6 bases removed from V and 5 bases from J, the gap between germline ends came to 14 bases. A sample-barcoded 5' primer and a J-beta primer mix were used in a second PCR of roughly 6 to 12 cycles. TCRdb recomputed calls from the 5' RACE reads with MiXCR, one row per CDR3 protein. The table has fewer than 1,000,000 distinct CDR3 sequences, around half seen once. The chain has TRBV29-1 and TRBJ2-4; a weak D match, TRBD2 (7 bases). The sequencing sample was made of blood. This sequence was found in a man aged 80 or over in good health. This CDR3 reads CSVGGGGENIQYF. In DNA form, the CDR3 reads TGCAGCGTCGGCGGGGGCGGTGAAAACATTCAGTACTTC.